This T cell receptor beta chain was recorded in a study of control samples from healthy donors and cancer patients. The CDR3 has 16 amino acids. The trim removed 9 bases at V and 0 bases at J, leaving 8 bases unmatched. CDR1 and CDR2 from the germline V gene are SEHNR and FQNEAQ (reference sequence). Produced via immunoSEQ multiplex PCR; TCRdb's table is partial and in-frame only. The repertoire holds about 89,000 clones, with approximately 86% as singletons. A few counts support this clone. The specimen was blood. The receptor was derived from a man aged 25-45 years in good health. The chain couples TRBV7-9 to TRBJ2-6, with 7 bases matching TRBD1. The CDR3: CASLRDRPSGANVLTF. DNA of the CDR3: TGTGCCAGTCTCCGGGACAGACCCTCTGGGGCCAACGTCCTGACTTTC.